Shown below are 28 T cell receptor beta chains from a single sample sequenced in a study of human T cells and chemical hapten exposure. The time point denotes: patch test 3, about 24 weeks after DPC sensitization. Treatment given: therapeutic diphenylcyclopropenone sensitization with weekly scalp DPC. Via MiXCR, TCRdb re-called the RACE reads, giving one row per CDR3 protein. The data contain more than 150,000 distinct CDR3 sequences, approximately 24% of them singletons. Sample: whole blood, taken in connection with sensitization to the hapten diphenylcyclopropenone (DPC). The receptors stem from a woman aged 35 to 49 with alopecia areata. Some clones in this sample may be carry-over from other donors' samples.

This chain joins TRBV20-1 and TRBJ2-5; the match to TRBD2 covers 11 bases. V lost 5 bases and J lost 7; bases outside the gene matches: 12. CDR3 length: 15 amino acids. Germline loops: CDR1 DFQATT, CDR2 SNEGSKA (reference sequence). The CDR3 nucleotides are TGCAGTGCTGGCGGGACTAGCGGCCGCCCTGGGACCCAGTACTTC. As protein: CSAGGTSGRPGTQYF.

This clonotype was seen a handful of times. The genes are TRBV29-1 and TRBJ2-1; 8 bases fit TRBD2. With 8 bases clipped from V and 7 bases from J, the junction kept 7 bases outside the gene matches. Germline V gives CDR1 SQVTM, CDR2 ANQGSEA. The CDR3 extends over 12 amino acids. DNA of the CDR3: TGCAGCACCGGGCGGGGGGAGAATGAGCAGTTCTTC. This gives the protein CSTGRGENEQFF.

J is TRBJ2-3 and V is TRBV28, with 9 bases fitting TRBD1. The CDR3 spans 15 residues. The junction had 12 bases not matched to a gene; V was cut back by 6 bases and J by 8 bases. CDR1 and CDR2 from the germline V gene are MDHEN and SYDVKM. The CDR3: CASSPGQGVSRTQYF. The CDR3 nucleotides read TGTGCCAGCAGCCCGGGACAGGGCGTGTCTCGTACGCAGTATTTT.

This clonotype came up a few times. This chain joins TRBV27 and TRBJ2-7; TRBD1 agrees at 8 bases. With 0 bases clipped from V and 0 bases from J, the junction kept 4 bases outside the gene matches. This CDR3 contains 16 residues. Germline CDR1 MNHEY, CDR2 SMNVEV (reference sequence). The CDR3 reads CASSLSGTGTSYEQYF. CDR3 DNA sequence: TGTGCCAGCAGTTTATCCGGGACAGGAACCTCCTACGAGCAGTACTTC.

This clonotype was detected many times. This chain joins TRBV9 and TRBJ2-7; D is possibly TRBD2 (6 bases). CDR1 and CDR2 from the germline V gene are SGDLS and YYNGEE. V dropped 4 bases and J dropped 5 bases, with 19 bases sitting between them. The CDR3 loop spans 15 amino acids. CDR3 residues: CASSLLGSSDHEQYF. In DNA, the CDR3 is TGTGCCAGCAGCCTATTGGGCTCTAGCGATCACGAGCAGTACTTC.

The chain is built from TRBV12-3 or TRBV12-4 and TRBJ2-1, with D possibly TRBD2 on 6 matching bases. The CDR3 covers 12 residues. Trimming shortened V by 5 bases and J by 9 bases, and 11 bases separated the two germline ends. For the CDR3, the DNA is TGTGCCAGCAGTACCGCACTAGCTGAGCAGTTCTTC. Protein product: CASSTALAEQFF.

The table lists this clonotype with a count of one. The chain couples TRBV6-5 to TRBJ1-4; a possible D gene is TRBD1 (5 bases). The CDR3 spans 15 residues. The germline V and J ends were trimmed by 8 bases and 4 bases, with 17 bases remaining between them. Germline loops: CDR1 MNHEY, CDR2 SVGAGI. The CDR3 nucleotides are TGTGCCAGCCAACCTGGGGGGAGGGGTAATGAAAAACTGTTTTTT. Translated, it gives CASQPGGRGNEKLFF.

CDR3 loop: CASSVDEGANEKLFF. The CDR3 DNA reads TGTGCCAGCAGCGTAGATGAGGGAGCTAATGAAAAACTGTTTTTT. The rearrangement uses TRBV9 and TRBJ1-4; D gene ambiguous. Germline V gene sequence: CDR1 SGDLS, CDR2 YYNGEE. The CDR3 extends over 15 amino acids. Trimming removed 0 bases at V and 3 bases at J, with 9 bases between.

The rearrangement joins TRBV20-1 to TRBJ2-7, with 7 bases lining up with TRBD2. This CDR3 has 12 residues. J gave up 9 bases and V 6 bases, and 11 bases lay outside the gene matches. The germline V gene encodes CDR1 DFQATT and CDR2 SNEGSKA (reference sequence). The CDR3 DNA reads TGCAGTGCCGAGGGGAGGGATGGAGCGCAGTACTTC. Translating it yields CSAEGRDGAQYF.

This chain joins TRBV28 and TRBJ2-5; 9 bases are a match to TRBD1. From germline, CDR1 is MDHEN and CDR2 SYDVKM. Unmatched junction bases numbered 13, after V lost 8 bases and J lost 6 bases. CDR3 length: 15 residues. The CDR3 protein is CASAPGGQGRQTQYF. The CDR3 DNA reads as TGTGCCAGCGCCCCCGGAGGACAGGGGCGGCAGACCCAGTACTTC.

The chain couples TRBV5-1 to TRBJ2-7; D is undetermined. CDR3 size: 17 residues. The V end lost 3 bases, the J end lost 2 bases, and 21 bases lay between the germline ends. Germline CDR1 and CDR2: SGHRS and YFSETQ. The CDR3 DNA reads TGCGCCAGCAGCTCTCAGGTTCCGAGCACCATTACCTACGAGCAGTACTTC. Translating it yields CASSSQVPSTITYEQYF.

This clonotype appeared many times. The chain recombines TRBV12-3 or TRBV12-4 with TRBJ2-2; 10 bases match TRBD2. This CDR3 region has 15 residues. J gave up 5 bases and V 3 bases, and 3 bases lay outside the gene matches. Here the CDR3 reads CASSLVSGRTGELFF. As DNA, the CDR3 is TGTGCCAGCAGTTTGGTTAGCGGGAGGACCGGGGAGCTGTTTTTT.

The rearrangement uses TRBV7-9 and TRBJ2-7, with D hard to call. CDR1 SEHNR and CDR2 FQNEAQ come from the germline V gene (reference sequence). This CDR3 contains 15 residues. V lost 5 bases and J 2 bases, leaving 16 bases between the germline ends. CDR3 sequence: CASSHGLTFPYEQYF. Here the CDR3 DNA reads TGTGCCAGCAGCCATGGTTTGACCTTTCCCTACGAGCAGTACTTC.

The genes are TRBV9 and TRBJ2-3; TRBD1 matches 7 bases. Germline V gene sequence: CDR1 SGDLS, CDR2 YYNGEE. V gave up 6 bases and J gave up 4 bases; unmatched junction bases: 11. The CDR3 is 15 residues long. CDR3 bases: TGTGCCAGCACCTTGTCGGCAGGGGGATCAGATACGCAGTATTTT. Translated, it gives CASTLSAGGSDTQYF.

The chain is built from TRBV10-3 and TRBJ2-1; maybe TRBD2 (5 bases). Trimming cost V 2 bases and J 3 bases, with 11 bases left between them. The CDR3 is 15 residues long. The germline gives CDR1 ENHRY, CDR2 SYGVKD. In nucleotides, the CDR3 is TGTGCCATCAGTGAGCCGGCTGGGAGCTACAATGAGCAGTTCTTC. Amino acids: CAISEPAGSYNEQFF.

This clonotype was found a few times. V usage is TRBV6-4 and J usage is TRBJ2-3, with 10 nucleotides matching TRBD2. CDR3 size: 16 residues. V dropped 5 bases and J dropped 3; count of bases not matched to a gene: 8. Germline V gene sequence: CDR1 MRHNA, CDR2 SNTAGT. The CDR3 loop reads CASSSSGSGSTDTQYF. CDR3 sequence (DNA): TGTGCCAGCAGTTCTAGCGGGAGCGGAAGTACAGATACGCAGTATTTT.

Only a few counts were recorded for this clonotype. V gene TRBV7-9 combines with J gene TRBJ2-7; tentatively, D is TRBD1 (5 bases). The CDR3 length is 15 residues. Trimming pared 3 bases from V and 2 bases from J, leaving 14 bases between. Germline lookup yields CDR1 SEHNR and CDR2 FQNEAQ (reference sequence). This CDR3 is CASSFFSTVPYEQYF. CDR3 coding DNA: TGTGCCAGCAGCTTTTTTTCGACAGTGCCCTACGAGCAGTACTTC.

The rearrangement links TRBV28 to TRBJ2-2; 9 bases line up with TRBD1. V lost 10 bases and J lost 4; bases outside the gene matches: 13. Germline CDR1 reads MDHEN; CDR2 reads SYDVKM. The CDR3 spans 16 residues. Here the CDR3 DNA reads TGTGCCATCACTCGATCGGGACAGGGTAGCACCGGGGAGCTGTTTTTT. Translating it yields CAITRSGQGSTGELFF.

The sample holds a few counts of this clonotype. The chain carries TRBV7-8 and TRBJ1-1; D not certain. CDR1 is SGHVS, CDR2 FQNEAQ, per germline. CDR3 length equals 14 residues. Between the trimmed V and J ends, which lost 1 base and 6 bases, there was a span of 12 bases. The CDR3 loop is CASSLGGSGAEAFF. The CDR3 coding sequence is TGTGCCAGCAGCTTAGGTGGGTCAGGCGCTGAAGCTTTCTTT.

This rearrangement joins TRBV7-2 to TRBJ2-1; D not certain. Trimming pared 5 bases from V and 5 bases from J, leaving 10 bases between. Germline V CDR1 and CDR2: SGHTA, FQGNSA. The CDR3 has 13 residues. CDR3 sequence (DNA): TGTGCCAGCAGCCAGAATGGCGACAATGAGCAGTTCTTC. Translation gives CASSQNGDNEQFF.

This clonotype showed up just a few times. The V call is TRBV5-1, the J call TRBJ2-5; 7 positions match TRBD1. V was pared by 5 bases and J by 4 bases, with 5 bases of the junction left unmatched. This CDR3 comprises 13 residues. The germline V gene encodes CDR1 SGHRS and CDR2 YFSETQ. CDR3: CASSFAGGETQYF. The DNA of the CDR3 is TGCGCCAGCAGTTTCGCAGGGGGAGAGACCCAGTACTTC.

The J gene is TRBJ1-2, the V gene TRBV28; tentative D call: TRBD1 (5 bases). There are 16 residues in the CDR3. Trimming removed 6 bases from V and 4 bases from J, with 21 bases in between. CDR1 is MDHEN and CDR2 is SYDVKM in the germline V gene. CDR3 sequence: CASSIPDGGGRYGYTF. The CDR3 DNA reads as TGTGCCAGCAGCATTCCGGACGGGGGGGGACGCTATGGCTACACCTTC.

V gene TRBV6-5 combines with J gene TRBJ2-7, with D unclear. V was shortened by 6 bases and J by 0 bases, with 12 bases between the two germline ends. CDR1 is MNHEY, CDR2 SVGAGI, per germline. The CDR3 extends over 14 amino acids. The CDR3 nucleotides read TGTGCCAGCAGGACCCGAACCAACTCCTACGAGCAGTACTTC. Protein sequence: CASRTRTNSYEQYF.

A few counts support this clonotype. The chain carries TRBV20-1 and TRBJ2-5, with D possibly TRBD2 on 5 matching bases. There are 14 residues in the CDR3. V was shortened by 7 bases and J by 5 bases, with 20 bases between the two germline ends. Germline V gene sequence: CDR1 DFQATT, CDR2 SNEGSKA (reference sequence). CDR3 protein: CSVWAGLIAETQYF. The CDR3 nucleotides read TGCAGTGTCTGGGCAGGACTGATCGCGGAGACCCAGTACTTC.

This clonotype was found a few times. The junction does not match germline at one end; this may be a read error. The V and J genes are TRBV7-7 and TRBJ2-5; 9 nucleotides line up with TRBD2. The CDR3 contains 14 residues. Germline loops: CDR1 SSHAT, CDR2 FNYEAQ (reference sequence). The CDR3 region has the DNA TGTGCTAGCAGCCCGGGACTAGCTAGAGAGACCCAGTACTTC. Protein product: CASSPGLARETQYF.

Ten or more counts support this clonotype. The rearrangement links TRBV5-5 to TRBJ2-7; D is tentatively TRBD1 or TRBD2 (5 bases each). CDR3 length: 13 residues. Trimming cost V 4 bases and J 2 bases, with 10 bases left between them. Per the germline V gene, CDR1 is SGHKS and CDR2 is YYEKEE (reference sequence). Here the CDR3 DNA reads TGTGCCAGCAGCCCAGGGACCGCCTACGAGCAGTACTTC. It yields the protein CASSPGTAYEQYF.

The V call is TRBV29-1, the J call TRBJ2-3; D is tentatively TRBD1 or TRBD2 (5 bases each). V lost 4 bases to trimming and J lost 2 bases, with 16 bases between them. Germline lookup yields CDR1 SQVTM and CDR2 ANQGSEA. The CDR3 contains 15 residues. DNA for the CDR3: TGCAGCGTTGTGGGGACGGTCGGACACACAGATACGCAGTATTTT. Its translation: CSVVGTVGHTDTQYF.

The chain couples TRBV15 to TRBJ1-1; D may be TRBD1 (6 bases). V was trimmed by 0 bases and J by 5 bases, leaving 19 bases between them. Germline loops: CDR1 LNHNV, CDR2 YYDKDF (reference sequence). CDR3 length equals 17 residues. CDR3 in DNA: TGTGCCACCAGCAGAGATTACCCCGGAACAGGGAGGACTGAAGCTTTCTTT. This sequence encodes CATSRDYPGTGRTEAFF.